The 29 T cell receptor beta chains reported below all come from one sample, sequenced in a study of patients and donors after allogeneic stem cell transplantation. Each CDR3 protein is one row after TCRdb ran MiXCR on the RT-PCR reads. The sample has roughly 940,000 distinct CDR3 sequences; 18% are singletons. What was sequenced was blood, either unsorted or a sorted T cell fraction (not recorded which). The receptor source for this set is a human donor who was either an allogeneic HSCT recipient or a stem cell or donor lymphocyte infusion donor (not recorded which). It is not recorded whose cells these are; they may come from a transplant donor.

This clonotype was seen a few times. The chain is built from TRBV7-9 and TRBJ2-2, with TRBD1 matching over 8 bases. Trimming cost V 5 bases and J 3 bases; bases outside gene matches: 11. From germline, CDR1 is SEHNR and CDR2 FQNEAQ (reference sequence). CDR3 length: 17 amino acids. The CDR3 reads CASSQSSGTGDTGELFF. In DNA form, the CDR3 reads TGTGCCAGCAGCCAATCTTCCGGGACAGGCGACACCGGGGAGCTGTTTTTT.

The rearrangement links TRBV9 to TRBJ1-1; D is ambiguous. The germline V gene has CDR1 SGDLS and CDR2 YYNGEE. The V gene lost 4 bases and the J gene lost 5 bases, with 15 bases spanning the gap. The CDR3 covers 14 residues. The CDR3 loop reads CASSPSPRRTEAFF. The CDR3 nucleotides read TGTGCCAGCAGCCCCTCTCCCCGCCGGACTGAAGCTTTCTTT.

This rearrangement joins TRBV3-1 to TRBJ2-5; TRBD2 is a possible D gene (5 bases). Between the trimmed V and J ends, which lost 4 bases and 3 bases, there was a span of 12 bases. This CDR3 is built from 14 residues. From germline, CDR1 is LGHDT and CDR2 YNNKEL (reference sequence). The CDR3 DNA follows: TGTGCCAGCAGCCTCGTAGTAGCGAAAGAGACCCAGTACTTC. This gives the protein CASSLVVAKETQYF.

CDR3 sequence: CASSQDLGSADTQYF. The CDR3 DNA is TGTGCCAGCAGCCAAGATCTCGGGTCGGCAGATACGCAGTATTTT. The chain links TRBV3-1 to TRBJ2-3; D not certain. V was shortened by 0 bases and J by 4 bases, with 11 bases between the two germline ends. This CDR3 region has 15 residues. CDR1 LGHDT and CDR2 YNNKEL come from the germline V gene (reference sequence).

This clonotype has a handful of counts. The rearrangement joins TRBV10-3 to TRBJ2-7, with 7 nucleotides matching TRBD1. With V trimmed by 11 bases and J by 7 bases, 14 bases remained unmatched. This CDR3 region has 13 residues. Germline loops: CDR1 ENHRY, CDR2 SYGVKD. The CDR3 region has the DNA TGTGCCTGTGACCCGGACAGGCGTGGAGAGCAGTACTTC. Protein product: CACDPDRRGEQYF.

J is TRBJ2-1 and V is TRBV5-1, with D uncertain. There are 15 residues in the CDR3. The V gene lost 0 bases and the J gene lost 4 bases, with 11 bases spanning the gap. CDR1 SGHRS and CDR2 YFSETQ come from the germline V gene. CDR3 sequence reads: CASSLAALTYNEQFF. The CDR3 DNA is TGCGCCAGCAGCTTGGCCGCTCTAACTTACAATGAGCAGTTCTTC.

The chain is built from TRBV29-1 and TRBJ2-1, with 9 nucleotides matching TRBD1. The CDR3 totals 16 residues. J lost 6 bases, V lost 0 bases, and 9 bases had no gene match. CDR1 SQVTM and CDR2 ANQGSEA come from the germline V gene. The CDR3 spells CSVEEASRDRVNEQFF. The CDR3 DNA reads TGCAGCGTTGAAGAGGCCTCCCGGGACAGGGTCAATGAGCAGTTCTTC.

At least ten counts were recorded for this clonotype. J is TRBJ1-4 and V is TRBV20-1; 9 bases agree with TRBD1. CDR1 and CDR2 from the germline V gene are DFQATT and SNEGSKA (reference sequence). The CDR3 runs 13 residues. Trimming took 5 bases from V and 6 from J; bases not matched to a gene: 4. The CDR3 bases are TGCAGTGCTTGTAGGGACAGGGATGAAAAACTGTTTTTT. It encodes CSACRDRDEKLFF.

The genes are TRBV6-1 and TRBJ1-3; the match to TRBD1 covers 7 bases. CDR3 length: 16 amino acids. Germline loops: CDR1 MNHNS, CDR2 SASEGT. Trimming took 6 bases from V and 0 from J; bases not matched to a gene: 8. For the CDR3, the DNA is TGTGCCAGCAGCCGACAGGGTTTTGACTCTGGAAACACCATATATTTT. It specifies CASSRQGFDSGNTIYF.

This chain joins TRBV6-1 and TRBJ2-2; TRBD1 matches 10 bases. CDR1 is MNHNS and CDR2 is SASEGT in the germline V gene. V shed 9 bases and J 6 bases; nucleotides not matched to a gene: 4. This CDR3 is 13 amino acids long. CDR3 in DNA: TGTGCCAGTAGACAGGGGGCCGCCGGGGAGCTGTTTTTT. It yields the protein CASRQGAAGELFF.

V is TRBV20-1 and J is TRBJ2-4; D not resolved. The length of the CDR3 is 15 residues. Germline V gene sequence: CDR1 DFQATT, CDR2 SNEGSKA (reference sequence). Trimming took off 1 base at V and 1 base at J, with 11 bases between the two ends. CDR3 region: CSARGGSAAKNIQYF. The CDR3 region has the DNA TGCAGTGCTAGAGGGGGTTCGGCGGCCAAAAACATTCAGTACTTC.

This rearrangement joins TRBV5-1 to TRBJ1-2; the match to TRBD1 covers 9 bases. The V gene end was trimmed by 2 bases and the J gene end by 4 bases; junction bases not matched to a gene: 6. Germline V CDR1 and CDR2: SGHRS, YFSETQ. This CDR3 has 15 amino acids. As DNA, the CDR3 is TGCGCCAGCAGCTTCCGGGACAGGGCCCCCTATGGCTACACCTTC. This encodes CASSFRDRAPYGYTF.

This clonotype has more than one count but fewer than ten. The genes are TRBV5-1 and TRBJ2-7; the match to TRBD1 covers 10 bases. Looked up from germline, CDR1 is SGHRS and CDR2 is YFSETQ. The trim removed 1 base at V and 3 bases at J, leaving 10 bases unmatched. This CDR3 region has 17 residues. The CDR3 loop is CASSLSPPDRGFYEQYF. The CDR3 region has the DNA TGCGCCAGCAGCTTGTCTCCACCGGACAGGGGGTTCTACGAGCAGTACTTC.

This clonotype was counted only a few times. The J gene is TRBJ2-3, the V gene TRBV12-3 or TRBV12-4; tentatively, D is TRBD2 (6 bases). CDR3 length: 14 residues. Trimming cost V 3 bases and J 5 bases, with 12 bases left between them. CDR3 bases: TGTGCCAGCAGTTTCGTGACTAGTAGAGATACGCAGTATTTT. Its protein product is CASSFVTSRDTQYF.

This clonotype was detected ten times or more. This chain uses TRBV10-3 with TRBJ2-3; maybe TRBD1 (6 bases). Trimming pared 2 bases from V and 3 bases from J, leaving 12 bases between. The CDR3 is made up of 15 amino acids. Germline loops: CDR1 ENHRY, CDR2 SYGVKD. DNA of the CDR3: TGTGCCATCAGTGAGGGGCAGGGGTCAACAGATACGCAGTATTTT. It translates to CAISEGQGSTDTQYF.

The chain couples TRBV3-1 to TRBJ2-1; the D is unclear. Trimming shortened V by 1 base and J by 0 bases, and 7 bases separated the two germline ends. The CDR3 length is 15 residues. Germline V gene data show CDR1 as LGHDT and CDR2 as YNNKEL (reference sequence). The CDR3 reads CASSQGFSSYNEQFF. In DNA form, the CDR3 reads TGTGCCAGCAGCCAAGGCTTTAGCTCCTACAATGAGCAGTTCTTC.

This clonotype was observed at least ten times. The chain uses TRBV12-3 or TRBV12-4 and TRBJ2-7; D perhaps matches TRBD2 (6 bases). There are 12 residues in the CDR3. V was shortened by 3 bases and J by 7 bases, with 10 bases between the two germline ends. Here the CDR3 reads CASSFREWEQYF. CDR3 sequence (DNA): TGTGCCAGCAGTTTTCGGGAGTGGGAGCAGTACTTC.

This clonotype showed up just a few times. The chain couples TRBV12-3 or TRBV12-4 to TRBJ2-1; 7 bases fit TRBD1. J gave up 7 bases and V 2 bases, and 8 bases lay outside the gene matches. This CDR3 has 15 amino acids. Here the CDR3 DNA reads TGTGCCAGCAGTTTAAAGGGGGCCCTGGGTAATGAGCAGTTCTTC. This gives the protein CASSLKGALGNEQFF.

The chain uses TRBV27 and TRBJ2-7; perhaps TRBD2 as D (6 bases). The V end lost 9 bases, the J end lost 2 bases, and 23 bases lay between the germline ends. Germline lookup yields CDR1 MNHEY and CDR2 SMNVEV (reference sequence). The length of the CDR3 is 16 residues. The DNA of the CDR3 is TGTGCCAGTACACCGCTACGGGACTCCAATACCTACGAGCAGTACTTC. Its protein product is CASTPLRDSNTYEQYF.

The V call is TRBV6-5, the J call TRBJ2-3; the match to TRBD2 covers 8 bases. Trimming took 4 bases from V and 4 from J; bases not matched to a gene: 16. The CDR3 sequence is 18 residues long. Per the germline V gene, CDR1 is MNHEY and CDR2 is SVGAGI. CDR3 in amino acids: CASSFPGRSSGGADTQYF. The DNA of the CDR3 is TGTGCCAGCAGTTTCCCCGGAAGATCCAGCGGGGGCGCAGATACGCAGTATTTT.

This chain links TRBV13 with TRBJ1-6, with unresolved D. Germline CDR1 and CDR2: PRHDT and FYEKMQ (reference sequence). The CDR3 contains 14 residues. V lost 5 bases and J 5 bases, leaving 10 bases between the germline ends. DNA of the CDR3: TGTGCCAGCAGCAACGGGAGGGATAATTCACCCCTCCACTTT. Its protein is CASSNGRDNSPLHF.

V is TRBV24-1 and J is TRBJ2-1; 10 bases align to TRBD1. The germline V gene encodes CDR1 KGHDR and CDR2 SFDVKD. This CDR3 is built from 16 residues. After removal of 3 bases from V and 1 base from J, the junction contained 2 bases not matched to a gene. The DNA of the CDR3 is TGTGCCACCAGTGATAGGGACAGGGGATCCTACAATGAGCAGTTCTTC. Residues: CATSDRDRGSYNEQFF.

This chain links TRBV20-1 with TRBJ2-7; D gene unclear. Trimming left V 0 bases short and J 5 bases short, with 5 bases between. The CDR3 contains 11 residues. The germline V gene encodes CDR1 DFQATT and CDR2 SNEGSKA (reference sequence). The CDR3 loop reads CSARDGDEQYF. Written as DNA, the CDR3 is TGCAGTGCTAGAGATGGGGACGAGCAGTACTTC.

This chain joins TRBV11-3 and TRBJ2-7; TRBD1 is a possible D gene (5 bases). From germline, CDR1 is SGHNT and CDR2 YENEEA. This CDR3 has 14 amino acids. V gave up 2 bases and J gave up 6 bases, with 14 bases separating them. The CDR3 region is CASSLRTQGPEQYF. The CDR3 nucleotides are TGTGCCAGCAGCTTACGAACGCAGGGTCCCGAGCAGTACTTC.

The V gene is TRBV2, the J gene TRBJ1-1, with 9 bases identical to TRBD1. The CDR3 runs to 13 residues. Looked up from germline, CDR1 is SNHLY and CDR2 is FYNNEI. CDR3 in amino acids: CVTGGLTNTEAFF. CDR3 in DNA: TGTGTAACAGGGGGCCTCACCAACACTGAAGCTTTCTTT.

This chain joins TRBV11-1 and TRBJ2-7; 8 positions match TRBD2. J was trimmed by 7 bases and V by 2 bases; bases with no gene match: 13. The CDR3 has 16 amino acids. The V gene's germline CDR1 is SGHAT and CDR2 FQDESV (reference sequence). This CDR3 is CASSLPNGAGVREQYF. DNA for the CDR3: TGTGCCAGCAGCTTACCGAATGGAGCGGGAGTTCGGGAGCAGTACTTC.

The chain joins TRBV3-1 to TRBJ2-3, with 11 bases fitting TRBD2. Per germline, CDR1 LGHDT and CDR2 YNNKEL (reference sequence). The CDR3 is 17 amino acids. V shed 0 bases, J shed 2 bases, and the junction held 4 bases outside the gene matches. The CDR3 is CASSQEGLADYTDTQYF. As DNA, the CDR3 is TGTGCCAGCAGCCAAGAGGGACTAGCGGACTACACAGATACGCAGTATTTT.

The CDR3 spells CASRPTGPYEQYF. The CDR3 DNA follows: TGTGCCAGCAGACCGACAGGACCCTACGAGCAGTACTTC. The chain uses TRBV6-1 and TRBJ2-7; D is possibly TRBD1 (6 bases). Trimming shortened V by 6 bases and J by 2 bases, and 11 bases separated the two germline ends. The V gene's germline CDR1 is MNHNS and CDR2 SASEGT. The CDR3 spans 13 residues.

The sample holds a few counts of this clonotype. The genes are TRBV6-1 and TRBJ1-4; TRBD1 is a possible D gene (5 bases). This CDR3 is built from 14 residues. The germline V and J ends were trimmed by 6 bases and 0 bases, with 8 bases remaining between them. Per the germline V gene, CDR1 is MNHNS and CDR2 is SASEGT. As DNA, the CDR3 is TGTGCCAGCAGCGGACAAACAACTAATGAAAAACTGTTTTTT. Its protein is CASSGQTTNEKLFF.